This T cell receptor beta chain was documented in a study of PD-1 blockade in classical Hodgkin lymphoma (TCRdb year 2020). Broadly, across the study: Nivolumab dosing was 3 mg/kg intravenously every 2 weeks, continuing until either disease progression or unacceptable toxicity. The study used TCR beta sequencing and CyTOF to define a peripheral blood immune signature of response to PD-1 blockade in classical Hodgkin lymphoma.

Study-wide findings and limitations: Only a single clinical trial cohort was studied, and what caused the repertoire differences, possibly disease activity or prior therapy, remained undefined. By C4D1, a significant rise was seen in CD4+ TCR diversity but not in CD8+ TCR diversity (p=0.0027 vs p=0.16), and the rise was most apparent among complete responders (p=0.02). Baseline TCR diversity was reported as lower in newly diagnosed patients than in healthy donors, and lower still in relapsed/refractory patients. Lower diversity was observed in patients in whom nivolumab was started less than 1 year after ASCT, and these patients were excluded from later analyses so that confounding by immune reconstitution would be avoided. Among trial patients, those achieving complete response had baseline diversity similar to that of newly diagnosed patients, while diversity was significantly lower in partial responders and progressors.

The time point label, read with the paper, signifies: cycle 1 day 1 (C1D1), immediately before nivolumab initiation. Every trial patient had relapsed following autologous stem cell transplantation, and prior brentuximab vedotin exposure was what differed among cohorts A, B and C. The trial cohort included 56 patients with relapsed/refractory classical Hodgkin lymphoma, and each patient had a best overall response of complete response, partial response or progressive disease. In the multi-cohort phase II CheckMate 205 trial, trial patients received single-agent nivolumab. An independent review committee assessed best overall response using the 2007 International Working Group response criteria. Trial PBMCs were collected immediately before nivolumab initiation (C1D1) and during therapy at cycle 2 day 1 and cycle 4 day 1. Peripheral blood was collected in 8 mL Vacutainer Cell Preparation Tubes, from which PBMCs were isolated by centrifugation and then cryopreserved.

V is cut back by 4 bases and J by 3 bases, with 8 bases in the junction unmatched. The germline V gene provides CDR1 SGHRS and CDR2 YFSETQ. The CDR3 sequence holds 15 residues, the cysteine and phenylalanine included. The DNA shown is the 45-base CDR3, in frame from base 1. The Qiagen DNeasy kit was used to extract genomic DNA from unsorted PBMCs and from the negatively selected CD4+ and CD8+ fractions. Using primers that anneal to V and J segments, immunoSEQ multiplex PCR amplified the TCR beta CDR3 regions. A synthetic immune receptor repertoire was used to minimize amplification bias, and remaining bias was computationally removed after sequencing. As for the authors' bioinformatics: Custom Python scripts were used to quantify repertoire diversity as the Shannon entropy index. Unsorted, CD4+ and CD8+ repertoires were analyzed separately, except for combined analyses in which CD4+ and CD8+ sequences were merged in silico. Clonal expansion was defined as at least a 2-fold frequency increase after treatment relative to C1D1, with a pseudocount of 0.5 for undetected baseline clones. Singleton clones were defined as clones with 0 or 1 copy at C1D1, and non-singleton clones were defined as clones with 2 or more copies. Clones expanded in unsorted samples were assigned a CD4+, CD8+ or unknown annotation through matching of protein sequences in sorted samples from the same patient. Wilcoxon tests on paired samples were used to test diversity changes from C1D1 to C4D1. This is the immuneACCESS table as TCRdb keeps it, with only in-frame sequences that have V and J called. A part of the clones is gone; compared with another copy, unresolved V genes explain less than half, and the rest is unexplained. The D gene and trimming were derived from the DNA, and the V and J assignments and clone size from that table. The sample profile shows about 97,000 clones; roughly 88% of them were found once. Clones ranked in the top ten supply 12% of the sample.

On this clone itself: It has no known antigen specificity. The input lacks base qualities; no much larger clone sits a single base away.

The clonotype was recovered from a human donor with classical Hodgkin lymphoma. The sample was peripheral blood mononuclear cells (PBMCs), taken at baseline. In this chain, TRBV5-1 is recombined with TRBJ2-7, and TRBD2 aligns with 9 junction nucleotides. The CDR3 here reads CASSRGTSINYEQYF. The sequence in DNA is TGCGCCAGCAGCCGTGGGACTAGCATTAACTACGAGCAGTACTTC.